The rows below give T cell receptor beta chains drawn from one sample of a study of T cell responses to AZD1222 COVID-19 vaccine. Assay used: immunoSEQ multiplex PCR; TCRdb lists only in-frame clones, some missing. The sample lists approximately 100,000 clones, roughly 84% seen once, with approximately 19% in the top ten. The sequencing used peripheral blood, collected on day 0 of AZD1222 vaccination. Receptors were obtained from an adult in good health. The CDR3 runs from the conserved cysteine through the conserved F or W. A D gene is named only where the DNA matches it firmly. For some rows the clone size is stated as once, few or many, or as a class when expanded; others skip it.

v_call	j_call	clone_size	d_call	cdr3_aa	cdr3_nt
TRBV7-2	TRBJ2-5	.	.	CASSLQGRSETQYF	TGTGCCAGCAGCTTACAGGGCCGGTCGGAGACCCAGTACTTC
TRBV3-1/TRBV3-2	TRBJ1-4	.	.	CASSQVGGLTNEKLFF	TGTGCCAGCAGCCAAGTGGGAGGTCTGACTAATGAAAAACTGTTTTTT
TRBV9	TRBJ1-3	.	.	CASSVGGSSGNTIYF	TGTGCCAGCAGCGTAGGGGGGAGCTCTGGAAACACCATATATTTT
TRBV6-2/TRBV6-3	TRBJ1-5	.	TRBD1	CASSPPAGGGQPQHF	TGTGCCAGCAGCCCCCCGGCAGGGGGCGGGCAGCCCCAGCATTTT
TRBV9	TRBJ2-2	.	.	CASDASGLTGELFF	TGTGCCAGCGACGCCAGTGGGCTCACCGGGGAGCTGTTTTTT
TRBV2	TRBJ2-1	.	.	CASGSINEQFF	TGTGCCAGCGGATCGATCAATGAGCAGTTCTTC
TRBV7-2	TRBJ2-2	.	TRBD1	CASSPRQGPGELFF	TGTGCCAGCAGCCCAAGACAGGGCCCCGGGGAGCTGTTTTTT
TRBV30	TRBJ1-5	.	.	CAWSGGGPNSNQPQHF	TGTGCCTGGAGTGGAGGGGGGCCTAATAGCAATCAGCCCCAGCATTTT
TRBV3-1/TRBV3-2	TRBJ2-5	.	TRBD1	CASRESVQGVWETQYF	TGTGCCAGCAGAGAATCAGTACAGGGGGTGTGGGAGACCCAGTACTTC
TRBV5-1	TRBJ1-3	.	.	CASSGRQGATHAGNTIYF	TGCGCCAGCAGCGGGAGGCAGGGAGCCACTCACGCTGGAAACACCATATATTTT
TRBV2	TRBJ2-1	.	.	CASSGDRIPNEQFF	TGTGCCAGCAGCGGGGATAGGATTCCTAATGAGCAGTTCTTC
TRBV7-8	TRBJ2-7	.	TRBD1	CASSSGQGRYEQYF	TGTGCCAGCAGCTCCGGACAGGGCAGATACGAGCAGTACTTC
TRBV19	TRBJ1-5	.	TRBD1	CASTTPAGTGLGTQHF	TGTGCCAGTACTACACCCGCCGGGACAGGGCTTGGGACCCAGCATTTT
TRBV28	TRBJ1-4	.	.	CASSFGGVGSNEKLFF	TGTGCCAGCAGTTTTGGAGGGGTCGGCTCTAATGAAAAACTGTTTTTT
TRBV9	TRBJ2-1	few	TRBD2	CASSVNPEGLAGVREQFF	TGTGCCAGCAGCGTCAACCCGGAAGGACTAGCGGGGGTTCGCGAGCAGTTCTTC
TRBV30	TRBJ1-2	.	.	CAWSVPGKRGYTF	TGTGCCTGGAGTGTACCGGGGAAGCGGGGCTACACCTTC
TRBV5-1	TRBJ2-6	.	.	CATKFTGANVLTF	TGCGCCACCAAATTCACGGGGGCCAACGTCCTGACTTTC
TRBV5-3	TRBJ1-4	.	.	CARSFGQTEPGRDEKLFF	TGTGCCAGAAGCTTCGGACAGACCGAACCGGGGAGGGATGAAAAACTGTTTTTT
TRBV24-1	TRBJ1-5	once	.	CATSPWGNQPQHF	TGTGCCACCAGCCCCTGGGGCAATCAGCCCCAGCATTTT
TRBV24-1	TRBJ1-1	.	.	CATSAAGNTEAFF	TGTGCCACCAGTGCCGCAGGGAACACTGAAGCTTTCTTT
TRBV10-3	TRBJ1-3	.	TRBD1	CAISTGQGNTIYF	TGTGCCATCAGTACGGGACAGGGAAACACCATATATTTT
TRBV4-1	TRBJ2-7	.	.	CASSQDRGARLYEQYF	TGCGCCAGCAGCCAAGATCGAGGGGCCAGGCTCTACGAGCAGTACTTC